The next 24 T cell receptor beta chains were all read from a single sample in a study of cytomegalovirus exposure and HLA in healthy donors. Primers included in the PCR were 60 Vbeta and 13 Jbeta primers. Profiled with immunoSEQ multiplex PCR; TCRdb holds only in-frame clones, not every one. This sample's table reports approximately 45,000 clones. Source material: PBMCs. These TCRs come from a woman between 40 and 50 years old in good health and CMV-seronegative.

CDR3: CASSQDPGIEETQYF. CDR3 in DNA: TGCGCCAGCAGCCAAGATCCAGGGATTGAAGAGACCCAGTACTTC. This rearrangement joins TRBV4-3 to TRBJ2-5; D might be TRBD1 (5 bases). CDR1 and CDR2 (germline): LGHNA, YSLEER. This CDR3 region has 15 residues. The V end lost 0 bases, the J end lost 3 bases, and 11 bases lay between the germline ends.

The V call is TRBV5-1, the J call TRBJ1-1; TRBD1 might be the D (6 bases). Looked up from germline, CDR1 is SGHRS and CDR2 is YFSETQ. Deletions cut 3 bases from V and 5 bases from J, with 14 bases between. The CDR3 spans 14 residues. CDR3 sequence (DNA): TGCGCCAGCAGCTCGGACAGAGTCAGGACTGAAGCTTTCTTT. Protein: CASSSDRVRTEAFF.

CDR3 in DNA: TGCGCCAGCAGCCGGGCCCTTGACAGGGACAGGAACACTGAAGCTTTCTTT. Its protein is CASSRALDRDRNTEAFF. This rearrangement joins TRBV5-1 to TRBJ1-1, with TRBD1 matching 7 bases. J gave up 1 base and V 4 bases, and 13 bases lay outside the gene matches. The CDR3 consists of 17 residues. In germline, CDR1 is SGHRS, CDR2 YFSETQ.

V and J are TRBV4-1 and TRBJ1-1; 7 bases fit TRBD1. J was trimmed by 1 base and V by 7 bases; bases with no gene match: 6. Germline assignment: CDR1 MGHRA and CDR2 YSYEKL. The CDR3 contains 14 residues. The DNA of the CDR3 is TGCGCCAGCAAACAGGGGCTGGGGAACACTGAAGCTTTCTTT. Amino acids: CASKQGLGNTEAFF.

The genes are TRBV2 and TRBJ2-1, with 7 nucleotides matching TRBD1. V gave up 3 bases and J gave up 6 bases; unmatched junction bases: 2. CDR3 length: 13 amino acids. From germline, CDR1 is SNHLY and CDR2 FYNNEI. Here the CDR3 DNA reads TGTGCCAGCAGTGACTCAGGGGGCAATGAGCAGTTCTTC. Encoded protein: CASSDSGGNEQFF.

The CDR3 region has the DNA TGTGCCAGCAGCTTCGATCGGGGTGGTAGTGATGAGCAGTTCTTC. Amino acids: CASSFDRGGSDEQFF. The rearrangement links TRBV7-2 to TRBJ2-1, with D possibly matching TRBD2 (5 bases). V was pared by 3 bases and J by 8 bases, with 17 bases between. The CDR3 is 15 amino acids. Germline V gene data show CDR1 as SGHTA and CDR2 as FQGNSA.

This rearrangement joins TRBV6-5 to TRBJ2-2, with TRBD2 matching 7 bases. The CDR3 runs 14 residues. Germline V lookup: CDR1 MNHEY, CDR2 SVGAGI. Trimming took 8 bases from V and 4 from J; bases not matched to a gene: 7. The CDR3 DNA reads TGTGCCAGCGCGGGGGTCAAGCGCACCGGGGAGCTGTTTTTT. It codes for CASAGVKRTGELFF.

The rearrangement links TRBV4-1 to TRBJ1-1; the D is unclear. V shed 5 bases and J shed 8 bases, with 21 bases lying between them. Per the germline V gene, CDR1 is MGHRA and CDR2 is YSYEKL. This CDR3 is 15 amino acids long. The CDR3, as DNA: TGCGCCAGCAGCGGACGTGAGGGTAAGCTCTCAGAAGCTTTCTTT. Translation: CASSGREGKLSEAFF.

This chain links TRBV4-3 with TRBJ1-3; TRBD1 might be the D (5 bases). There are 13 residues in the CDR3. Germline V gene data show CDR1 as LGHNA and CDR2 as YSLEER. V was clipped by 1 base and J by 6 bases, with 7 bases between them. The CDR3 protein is CASSQGQLNTIYF. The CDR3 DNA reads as TGCGCCAGCAGCCAAGGACAGCTAAACACCATATATTTT.

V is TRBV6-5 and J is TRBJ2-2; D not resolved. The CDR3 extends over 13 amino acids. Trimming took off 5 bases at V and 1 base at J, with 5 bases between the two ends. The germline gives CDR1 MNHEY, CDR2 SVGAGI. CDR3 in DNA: TGTGCCAGCAGTACTGAGAACACCGGGGAGCTGTTTTTT. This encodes CASSTENTGELFF.

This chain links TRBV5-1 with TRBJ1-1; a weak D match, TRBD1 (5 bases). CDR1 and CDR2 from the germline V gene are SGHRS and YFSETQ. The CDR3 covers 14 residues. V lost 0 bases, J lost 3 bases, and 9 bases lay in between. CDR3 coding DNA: TGCGCCAGCAGCTTGGTTCCGGGGGACACTGAAGCTTTCTTT. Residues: CASSLVPGDTEAFF. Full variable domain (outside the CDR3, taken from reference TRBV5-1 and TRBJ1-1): KAGVTQTPRYLIKTRGQQVTLSCSPISGHRSVSWYQQTPGQGLQFLFEYFSETQRNKGNFPGRFSGRQFSNSRSEMNVSTLELGDSALYLCASSLVPGDTEAFFGQGTRLTVV.

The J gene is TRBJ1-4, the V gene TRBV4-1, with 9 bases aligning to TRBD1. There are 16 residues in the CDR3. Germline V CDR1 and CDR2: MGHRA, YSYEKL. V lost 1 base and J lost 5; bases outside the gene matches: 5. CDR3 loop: CASSQGWDRVNEKLFF. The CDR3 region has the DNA TGCGCCAGCAGCCAAGGGTGGGACAGGGTGAATGAAAAACTGTTTTTT.

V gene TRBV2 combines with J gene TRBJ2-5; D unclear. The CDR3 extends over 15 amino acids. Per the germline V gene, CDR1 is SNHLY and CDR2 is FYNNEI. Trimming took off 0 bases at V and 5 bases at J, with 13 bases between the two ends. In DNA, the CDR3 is TGTGCCAGCAGTGAAGCGTTGGCCCGCCCGGAGACCCAGTACTTC. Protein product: CASSEALARPETQYF.

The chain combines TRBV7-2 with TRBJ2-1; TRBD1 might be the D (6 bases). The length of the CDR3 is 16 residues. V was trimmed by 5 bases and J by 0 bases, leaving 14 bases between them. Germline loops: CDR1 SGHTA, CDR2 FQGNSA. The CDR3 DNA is TGTGCCAGCAGCAACCAGGGGATAAGCTCCTACAATGAGCAGTTCTTC. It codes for CASSNQGISSYNEQFF.

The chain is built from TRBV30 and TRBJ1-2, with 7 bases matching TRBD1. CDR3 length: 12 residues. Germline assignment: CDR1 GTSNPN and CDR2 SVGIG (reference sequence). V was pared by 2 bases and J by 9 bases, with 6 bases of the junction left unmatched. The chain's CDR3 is CAWSTETGSYTF. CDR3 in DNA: TGTGCCTGGAGTACCGAGACAGGGAGCTACACCTTC.

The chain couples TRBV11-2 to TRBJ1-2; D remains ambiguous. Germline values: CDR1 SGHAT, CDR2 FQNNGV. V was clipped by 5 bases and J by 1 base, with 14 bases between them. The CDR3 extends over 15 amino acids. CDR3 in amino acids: CASSLGVGGNYGYTF. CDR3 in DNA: TGTGCCAGCAGCCTTGGGGTCGGAGGTAACTATGGCTACACCTTC.

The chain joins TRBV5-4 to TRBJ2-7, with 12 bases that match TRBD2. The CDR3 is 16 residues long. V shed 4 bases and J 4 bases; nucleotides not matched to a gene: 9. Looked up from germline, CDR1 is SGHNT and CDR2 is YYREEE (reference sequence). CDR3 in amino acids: CASSRGVTSGSYEQYF. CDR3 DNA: TGTGCCAGCAGCCGCGGTGTGACTAGCGGGAGTTACGAGCAGTACTTC.

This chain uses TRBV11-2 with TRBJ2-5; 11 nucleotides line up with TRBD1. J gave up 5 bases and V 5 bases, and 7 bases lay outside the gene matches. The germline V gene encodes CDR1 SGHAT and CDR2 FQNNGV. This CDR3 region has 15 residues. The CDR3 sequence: CASSTDRGREETQYF. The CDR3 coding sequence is TGTGCCAGCAGCACGGACAGGGGGCGAGAGGAGACCCAGTACTTC.

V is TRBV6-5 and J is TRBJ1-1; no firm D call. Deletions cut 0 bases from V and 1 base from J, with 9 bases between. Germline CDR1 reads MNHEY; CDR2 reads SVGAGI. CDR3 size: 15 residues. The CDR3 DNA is TGTGCCAGCAGTTACTCGGGTGGCGGGAACACTGAAGCTTTCTTT. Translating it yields CASSYSGGGNTEAFF.

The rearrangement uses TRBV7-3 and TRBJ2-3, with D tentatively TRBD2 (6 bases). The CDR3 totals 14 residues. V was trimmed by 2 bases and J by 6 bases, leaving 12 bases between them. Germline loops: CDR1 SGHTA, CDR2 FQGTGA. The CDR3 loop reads CASSLGGQQDTQYF. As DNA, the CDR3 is TGTGCCAGCAGCTTAGGAGGGCAGCAGGATACGCAGTATTTT.

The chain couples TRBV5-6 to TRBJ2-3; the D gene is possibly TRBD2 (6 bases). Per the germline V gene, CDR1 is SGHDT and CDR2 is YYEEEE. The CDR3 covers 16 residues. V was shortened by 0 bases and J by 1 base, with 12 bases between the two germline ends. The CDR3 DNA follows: TGTGCCAGCAGCTTGGGGGGGGTTACAGGCACAGATACGCAGTATTTT. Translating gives CASSLGGVTGTDTQYF.

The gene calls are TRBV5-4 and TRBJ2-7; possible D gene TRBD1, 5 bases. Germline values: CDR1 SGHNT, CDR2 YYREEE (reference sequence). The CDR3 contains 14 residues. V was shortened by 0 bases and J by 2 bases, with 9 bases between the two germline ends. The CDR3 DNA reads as TGTGCCAGCAGCTTGGACGAAGGGGCCTACGAGCAGTACTTC. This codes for CASSLDEGAYEQYF.

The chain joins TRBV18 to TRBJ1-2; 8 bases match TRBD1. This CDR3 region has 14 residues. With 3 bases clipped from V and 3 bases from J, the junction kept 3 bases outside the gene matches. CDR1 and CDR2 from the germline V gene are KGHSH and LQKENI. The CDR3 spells CASSPGQVDYGYTF. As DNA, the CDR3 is TGTGCCAGCTCACCGGGACAGGTGGACTATGGCTACACCTTC.

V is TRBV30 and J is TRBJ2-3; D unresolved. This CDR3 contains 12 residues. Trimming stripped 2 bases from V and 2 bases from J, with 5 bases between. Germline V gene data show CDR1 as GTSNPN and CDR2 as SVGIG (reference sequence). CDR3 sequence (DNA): TGTGCCTGGAGTACATTCACAGATACGCAGTATTTT. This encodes CAWSTFTDTQYF.